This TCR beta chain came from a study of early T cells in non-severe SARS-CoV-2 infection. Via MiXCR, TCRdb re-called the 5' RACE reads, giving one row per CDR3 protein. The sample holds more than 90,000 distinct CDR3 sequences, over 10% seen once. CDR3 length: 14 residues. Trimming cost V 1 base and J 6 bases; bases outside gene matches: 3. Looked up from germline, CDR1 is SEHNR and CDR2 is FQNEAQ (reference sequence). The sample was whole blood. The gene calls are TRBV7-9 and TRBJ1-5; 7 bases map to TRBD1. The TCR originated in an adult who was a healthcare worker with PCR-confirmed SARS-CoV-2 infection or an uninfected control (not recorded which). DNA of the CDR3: TGTGCCAGCAGCTTAGGACAGGGTGCTCAGCCCCAGCATTTT. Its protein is CASSLGQGAQPQHF.